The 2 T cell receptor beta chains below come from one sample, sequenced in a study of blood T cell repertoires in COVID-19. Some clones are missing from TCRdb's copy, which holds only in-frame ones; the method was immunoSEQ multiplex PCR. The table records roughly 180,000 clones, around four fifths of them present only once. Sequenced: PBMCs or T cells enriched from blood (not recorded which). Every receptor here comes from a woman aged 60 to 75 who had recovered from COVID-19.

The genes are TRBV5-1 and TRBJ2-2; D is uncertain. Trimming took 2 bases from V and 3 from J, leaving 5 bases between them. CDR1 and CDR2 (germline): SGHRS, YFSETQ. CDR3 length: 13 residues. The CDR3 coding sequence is TGCGCCAGCAGCTTTCCGGACACCGGGGAGCTGTTTTTT. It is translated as CASSFPDTGELFF. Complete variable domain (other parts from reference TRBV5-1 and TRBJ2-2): KAGVTQTPRYLIKTRGQQVTLSCSPISGHRSVSWYQQTPGQGLQFLFEYFSETQRNKGNFPGRFSGRQFSNSRSEMNVSTLELGDSALYLCASSFPDTGELFFGEGSRLTVL.

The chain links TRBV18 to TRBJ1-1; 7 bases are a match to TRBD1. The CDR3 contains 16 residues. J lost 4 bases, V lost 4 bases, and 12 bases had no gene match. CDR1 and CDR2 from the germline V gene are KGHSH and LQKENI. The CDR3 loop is CASSLDRERSGTEAFF. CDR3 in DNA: TGTGCCAGCTCACTTGACAGGGAGAGATCGGGCACTGAAGCTTTCTTT.